A single sample gave rise to the 20 T cell receptor beta chains below, sequenced in a study of T cell responses to AZD1222 COVID-19 vaccine. Repertoires were generated with immunoSEQ multiplex PCR, while TCRdb's copy carries only in-frame clones and drops some. The sample yields 150,000 or so clones, roughly 89% seen once. Sample: peripheral blood, taken on day 0 of AZD1222 vaccination. Every receptor here comes from an adult in good health.

This clone was counted a few times. The chain couples TRBV14 to TRBJ2-5; 7 bases are a match to TRBD1. CDR3 length: 16 residues. V shed 7 bases and J 1 base; nucleotides not matched to a gene: 12. The V gene's germline CDR1 is SGHDN and CDR2 FVKESK. CDR3 residues: CASKAQGPPFQETQYF. CDR3 sequence (DNA): TGTGCCAGCAAGGCACAGGGGCCACCTTTCCAAGAGACCCAGTACTTC.

V and J are TRBV11-2 and TRBJ2-5; possible D gene TRBD1, 5 bases. The CDR3 is made up of 15 amino acids. With 5 bases removed from V and 1 base from J, the gap between germline ends came to 14 bases. Germline CDR1 reads SGHAT; CDR2 reads FQNNGV. The CDR3 is CASSPKSRGQETQYF. The CDR3 nucleotides read TGTGCCAGCAGCCCGAAGAGTAGGGGCCAAGAGACCCAGTACTTC.

The rearrangement links TRBV10-1 to TRBJ2-1; 9 positions match TRBD2. CDR1 WNHNN and CDR2 SYGVQD come from the germline V gene (reference sequence). The CDR3 totals 15 residues. Trimming removed 6 bases from V and 2 bases from J; junction bases left unmatched: 5. CDR3 protein: CASSVAGAPYNEQFF. Written as DNA, the CDR3 is TGCGCCAGCAGCGTAGCGGGAGCCCCCTACAATGAGCAGTTCTTC.

The chain employs TRBV6-5 and TRBJ1-1, with TRBD1 identical over 7 bases. There are 12 residues in the CDR3. V lost 7 bases and J lost 9; bases outside the gene matches: 8. Germline lookup yields CDR1 MNHEY and CDR2 SVGAGI. The CDR3 sequence: CASNRQGGKAFF. For the CDR3, the DNA is TGTGCCAGCAATCGTCAGGGGGGGAAAGCTTTCTTT.

This clone was detected a few times. The V and J genes are TRBV5-6 and TRBJ2-1; tentatively, D is TRBD2 (5 bases). The CDR3 totals 16 residues. V lost 0 bases, J lost 3 bases, and 13 bases lay in between. Per the germline V gene, CDR1 is SGHDT and CDR2 is YYEEEE. This CDR3 reads CASSLDEGRIYNEQFF. The DNA for the CDR3 is TGTGCCAGCAGCTTGGATGAGGGCCGGATCTACAATGAGCAGTTCTTC.

CDR3 bases: TGTGCCAGAAGCCATCGGAGGGGTCAGGTCGATCAGCCCCAGCATTTT. Translating it yields CARSHRRGQVDQPQHF. The V and J genes are TRBV5-3 and TRBJ1-5; a weak D match, TRBD1 (5 bases). TRBV5-3 has ORF status, its function being uncertain. CDR3 length equals 16 residues. V was shortened by 4 bases and J by 5 bases, with 19 bases between the two germline ends.

This clone was seen a handful of times. This sequence joins TRBV9 and TRBJ2-3; tentative D call: TRBD2 (7 bases). Trimming pared 3 bases from V and 5 bases from J, leaving 19 bases between. The germline V gene encodes CDR1 SGDLS and CDR2 YYNGEE. CDR3 length: 16 amino acids. The CDR3 DNA follows: TGTGCCAGCAGCGCATCCGTCGGGGGGCAGGGAGATACGCAGTATTTT. Its protein product is CASSASVGGQGDTQYF. Combining the CDR3 with reference TRBV9 and TRBJ2-3 gives the whole variable domain DSGVTQTPKHLITATGQRVTLRCSPRSGDLSVYWYQQSLDQGLQFLIQYYNGEERAKGNILERFSAQQFPDLHSELNLSSLELGDSALYFCASSASVGGQGDTQYFGPGTRLTVL.

The chain joins TRBV6-2 or TRBV6-3 to TRBJ2-2, with TRBD2 matching 10 bases. With V trimmed by 5 bases and J by 1 base, 4 bases remained unmatched. The CDR3 covers 16 residues. Germline V gene data show CDR1 as MNHEY and CDR2 as SVGEGT. The CDR3 here is CASSAAGGKNTGELFF. CDR3 DNA sequence: TGTGCCAGCAGTGCAGCGGGAGGGAAGAACACCGGGGAGCTGTTTTTT.

The genes are TRBV27 and TRBJ1-6, with 10 bases lining up with TRBD1. This CDR3 spans 17 amino acids. The trim removed 6 bases at V and 7 bases at J, leaving 12 bases unmatched. Germline loops: CDR1 MNHEY, CDR2 SMNVEV (reference sequence). The CDR3 DNA reads TGTGCCAGCAGCCCGGGACAGGGGTTAGCGCAAAATTCACCCCTCCACTTT. Translated, it gives CASSPGQGLAQNSPLHF.

The CDR3, as DNA: TGTGCCAGCAGCTTAACTCCGACAGCGGTTTGGGGCTACACCTTC. It encodes CASSLTPTAVWGYTF. V usage is TRBV7-2 and J usage is TRBJ1-2; D is possibly TRBD1 (5 bases). The V and J ends lost 2 bases and 8 bases respectively, with 18 bases between them. CDR1 and CDR2 (germline): SGHTA, FQGNSA. The length of the CDR3 is 15 residues. The entire variable domain, with the rest obtained from reference TRBV7-2 and TRBJ1-2, is as follows: GAGVSQSPSNKVTEKGKDVELRCDPISGHTALYWYRQSLGQGLEFLIYFQGNSAPDKSGLPSDRFSAERTGGSVSTLTIQRTQQEDSAVYLCASSLTPTAVWGYTFGSGTRLTVV.

The table lists this clone with a count of one. V gene TRBV7-2 combines with J gene TRBJ2-1, with a weak D call TRBD2 (5 bases). CDR1 and CDR2 from the germline V gene are SGHTA and FQGNSA. The CDR3 has 12 amino acids. With 7 bases removed from V and 7 bases from J, the gap between germline ends came to 11 bases. The CDR3 sequence: CASTTWRNEQFF. For the CDR3, the DNA is TGTGCCAGCACTACTTGGAGGAATGAGCAGTTCTTC.

This clone was counted once. The chain joins TRBV21-1 to TRBJ1-3. TRBV21-1 is a recognized pseudogene. The CDR3 has 18 residues. The CDR3 DNA sequence: TGTGCCAGCAGCAAAGGTGTCGGAAAACGTAGCTCTGGAAACACCATATATTTT. Translated: CASSKGVGKRSSGNTIYF.

In DNA, the CDR3 is TGTGCCAGCAGCCCTAGGGGACTAGCGGGACGGACCGGGGAGCTGTTTTTT. It codes for CASSPRGLAGRTGELFF. The chain has TRBV13 and TRBJ2-2; TRBD2 agrees at 13 bases. This CDR3 is 17 amino acids long. V lost 5 bases to trimming and J lost 5 bases; unmatched junction nucleotides: 8. CDR1 and CDR2 from the germline V gene are PRHDT and FYEKMQ (reference sequence).

The gene calls are TRBV24-1 and TRBJ1-1; a weak D match, TRBD1 (6 bases). Trimming removed 4 bases at V and 10 bases at J, with 15 bases between. Germline lookup yields CDR1 KGHDR and CDR2 SFDVKD. The CDR3 sequence is 13 residues long. CDR3 region: CATSDYGQFGAFF. The CDR3 bases are TGTGCCACCAGTGACTACGGACAGTTTGGAGCTTTCTTT.

This chain uses TRBV11-2 with TRBJ2-5, with D perhaps TRBD2 (6 bases). The germline V gene has CDR1 SGHAT and CDR2 FQNNGV. V was clipped by 1 base and J by 5 bases, with 11 bases between them. CDR3 length: 14 amino acids. CDR3 protein: CASSLAGARETQYF. The DNA of the CDR3 is TGTGCCAGCAGCTTAGCGGGAGCGAGGGAGACCCAGTACTTC.

The V and J genes are TRBV6-5 and TRBJ2-7; possible D gene TRBD1, 6 bases. Germline CDR1 and CDR2: MNHEY and SVGAGI. Trimming pared 2 bases from V and 2 bases from J, leaving 10 bases between. There are 14 residues in the CDR3. CDR3 amino acids: CASSYRDNPYEQYF. CDR3 sequence (DNA): TGTGCCAGCAGTTACCGGGACAACCCCTACGAGCAGTACTTC.

This sequence joins TRBV6-5 and TRBJ2-2; 7 positions agree with TRBD2. The germline V gene encodes CDR1 MNHEY and CDR2 SVGAGI. This CDR3 is built from 15 residues. The V segment lost 6 bases and the J segment 4 bases; nucleotides outside the gene matches: 8. For the CDR3, the DNA is TGTGCCAGCAGATTGCGGGAGAGGGGCACCGGGGAGCTGTTTTTT. Amino acids: CASRLRERGTGELFF.

The V gene is TRBV5-1, the J gene TRBJ2-1; the D gene is possibly TRBD1 (5 bases). Germline lookup yields CDR1 SGHRS and CDR2 YFSETQ. This CDR3 is built from 13 residues. The V gene lost 1 base and the J gene lost 8 bases, with 10 bases spanning the gap. CDR3 sequence reads: CASSLIVGDEQFF. CDR3 in DNA: TGCGCCAGCAGCTTGATTGTAGGGGATGAGCAGTTCTTC.

V usage is TRBV9 and J usage is TRBJ2-3, with 10 bases fitting TRBD2. Germline V gene lookup returns CDR1 SGDLS and CDR2 YYNGEE. The V and J ends lost 1 base and 1 base, in that order; junction bases with no gene match: 3. CDR3 length: 16 residues. CDR3 amino acids: CASSVHGLAGTDTQYF. The CDR3 region has the DNA TGTGCCAGCAGCGTACACGGACTAGCGGGCACAGATACGCAGTATTTT.

V usage is TRBV19 and J usage is TRBJ2-7, with TRBD1 identical over 11 bases. CDR1 is LNHDA, CDR2 SQIVND, per germline (reference sequence). Unmatched junction bases numbered 10, after V lost 7 bases and J lost 5 bases. This CDR3 has 15 residues. The CDR3 nucleotides read TGTGCCAGTAATCCGGGACAGGGGGTACCTGACGAGCAGTACTTC. Protein: CASNPGQGVPDEQYF.